This T cell receptor beta chain was retrieved from a study of technical replicates of blood from several donors. This clone was counted once. The repertoire was sequenced with immunoSEQ multiplex PCR; TCRdb's copy has only in-frame clones and lacks some. The sample includes roughly 90,000 clones, about 96% of them seen just once. Germline lookup yields CDR1 LGHNA and CDR2 YNFKEQ. The trim removed 4 bases at V and 7 bases at J, leaving 8 bases unmatched. This CDR3 is built from 16 residues. The chain carries TRBV4-2 and TRBJ1-4; 11 nucleotides align to TRBD1. The sample was T cells isolated from PBMCs. This receptor was obtained from a human donor in good health. In DNA, the CDR3 is TGTGCCAGCAGCCCCCGGGACAGGGGGATGGTTGAAAAACTGTTTTTT. Translated, it gives CASSPRDRGMVEKLFF.